This TCR beta chain was found in a study of blood T cell repertoires in COVID-19. Cohort 3 recovered donors had two negative PCRs, clearance, or symptom resolution. Data came from immunoSEQ multiplex PCR; TCRdb stores just in-frame clones and leaves some out. In the table there are roughly 130,000 clones, roughly four fifths of which are singletons. Trimming removed 4 bases at V and 10 bases at J, with 14 bases between. Germline values: CDR1 SGHKS, CDR2 YYEKEE (reference sequence). The CDR3 is 12 residues long. This clonotype was obtained from a man in his fifties who had recovered from COVID-19. Material for sequencing was PBMCs or T cells enriched from blood (not recorded which). The chain carries TRBV5-5 and TRBJ2-5; D not resolved. This chain's CDR3 is CASSPGKVSQYF. DNA for the CDR3: TGTGCCAGCAGCCCGGGTAAGGTTAGCCAGTACTTC.